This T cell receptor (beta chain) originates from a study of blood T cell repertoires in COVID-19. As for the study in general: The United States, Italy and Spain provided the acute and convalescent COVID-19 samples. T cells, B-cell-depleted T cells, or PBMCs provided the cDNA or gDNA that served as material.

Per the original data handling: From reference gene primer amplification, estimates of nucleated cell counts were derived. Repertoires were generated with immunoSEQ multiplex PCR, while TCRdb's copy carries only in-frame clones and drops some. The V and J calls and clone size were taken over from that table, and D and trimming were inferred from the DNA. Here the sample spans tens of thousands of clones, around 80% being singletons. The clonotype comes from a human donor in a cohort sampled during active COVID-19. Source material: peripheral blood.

Here the CDR3 reads CASSGSRSARGYTF. The CDR3 DNA follows: TGTGCCAGCAGCGGCAGTCGATCAGCGAGGGGCTACACCTTC. The chain joins TRBV3-1 (or the pseudogene TRBV3-2) to TRBJ1-2; D ambiguous. From germline, CDR1 is LGHDT and CDR2 YNNKEL (reference sequence). V was cut by 5 bases and J by 8 bases, with 18 bases left in between. The CDR3 extends over 14 amino acids.